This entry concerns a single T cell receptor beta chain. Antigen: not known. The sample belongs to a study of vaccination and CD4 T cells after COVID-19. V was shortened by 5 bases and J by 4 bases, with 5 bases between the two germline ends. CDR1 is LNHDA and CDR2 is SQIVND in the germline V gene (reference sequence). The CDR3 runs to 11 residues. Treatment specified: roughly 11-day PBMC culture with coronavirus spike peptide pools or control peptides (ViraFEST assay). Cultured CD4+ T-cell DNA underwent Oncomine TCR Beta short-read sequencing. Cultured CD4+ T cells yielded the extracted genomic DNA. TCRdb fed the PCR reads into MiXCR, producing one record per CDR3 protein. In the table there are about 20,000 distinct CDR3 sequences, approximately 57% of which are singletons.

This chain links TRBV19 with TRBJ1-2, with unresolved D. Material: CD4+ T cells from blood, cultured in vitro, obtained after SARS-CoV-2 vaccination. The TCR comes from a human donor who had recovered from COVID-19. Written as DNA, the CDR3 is TGTGCCAGTAGTCGGGCCTATGGCTACACCTTC. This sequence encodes CASSRAYGYTF. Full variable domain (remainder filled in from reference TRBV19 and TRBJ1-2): DGGITQSPKYLFRKEGQNVTLSCEQNLNHDAMYWYRQDPGQGLRLIYYSQIVNDFQKGDIAEGYSVSREKKESFPLTVTSAQKNPTAFYLCASSRAYGYTFGSGTRLTVV.